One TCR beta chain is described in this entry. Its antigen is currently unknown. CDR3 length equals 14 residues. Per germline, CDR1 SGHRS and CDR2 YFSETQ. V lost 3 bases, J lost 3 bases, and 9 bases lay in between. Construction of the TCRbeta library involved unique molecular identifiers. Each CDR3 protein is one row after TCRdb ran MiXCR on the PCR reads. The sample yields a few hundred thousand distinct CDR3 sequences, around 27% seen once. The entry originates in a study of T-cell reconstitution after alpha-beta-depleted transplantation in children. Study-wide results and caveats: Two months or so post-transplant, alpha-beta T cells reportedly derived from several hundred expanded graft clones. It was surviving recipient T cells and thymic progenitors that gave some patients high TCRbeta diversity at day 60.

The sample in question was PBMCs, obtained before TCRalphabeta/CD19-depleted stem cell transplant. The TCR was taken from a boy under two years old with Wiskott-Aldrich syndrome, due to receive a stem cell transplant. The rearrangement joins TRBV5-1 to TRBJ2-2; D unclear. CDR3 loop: CASSSRADTGELFF. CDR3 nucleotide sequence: TGCGCCAGCAGCTCCCGCGCGGACACCGGGGAGCTGTTTTTT.